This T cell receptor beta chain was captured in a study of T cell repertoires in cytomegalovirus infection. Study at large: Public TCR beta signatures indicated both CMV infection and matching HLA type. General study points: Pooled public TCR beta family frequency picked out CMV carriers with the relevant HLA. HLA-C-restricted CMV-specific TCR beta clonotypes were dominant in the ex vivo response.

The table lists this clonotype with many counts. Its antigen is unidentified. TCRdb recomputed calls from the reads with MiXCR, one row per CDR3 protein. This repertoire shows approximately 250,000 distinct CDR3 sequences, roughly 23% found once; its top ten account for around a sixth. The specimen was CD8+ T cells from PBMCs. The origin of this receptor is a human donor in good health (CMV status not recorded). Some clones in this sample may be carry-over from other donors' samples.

CDR3 residues: CASSSTQGAPNNEQFF. CDR3 sequence (DNA): TGTGCCAGCAGTTCTACCCAGGGGGCTCCGAACAATGAGCAGTTCTTC. V usage is TRBV6-1 and J usage is TRBJ2-1; 8 bases are shared with TRBD1. From germline, CDR1 is MNHNS and CDR2 SASEGT. J lost 5 bases, V lost 5 bases, and 11 bases had no gene match. The CDR3 runs to 16 residues.